The clone carrying this T cell receptor (beta chain) showed up many times. Its antigen is still unknown. The data were taken from a study of molecular identifiers for immune sequencing clone quantification. General observations from the study: Among effectors, clones above 20 RNA copies held over 98% of molecules; among naive cells, under 1%. Reportedly, one cell's Jurkat TCR RNA was detected within 1,200,000 naive CD8 cells.

Trimming stripped 6 bases from V and 10 bases from J, with 18 bases between. Germline CDR1 and CDR2: MDHEN and SYDVKM. The CDR3 consists of 14 residues. Sorting selected naive CD8 T cells with a CD8+CD4-CCR7+CD45RA+ phenotype. Previously published methods and listed TCR primers were used for the bulk TCR libraries. One entry per CDR3 protein results from TCRdb running MiXCR on the PCR reads. Among 65,000 or so distinct CDR3 sequences listed, about 18% were seen once. The TCR comes from a human donor in good health. Some libraries in this study had Jurkat cell RNA spiked in. The chain joins TRBV28 to TRBJ1-4; D perhaps matches TRBD1 (6 bases). The sequencing sample was made of naive CD8+ T cells from blood, with Jurkat cell RNA spiked in. The subset here: FACS-sorted CD8+CD4-CCR7+CD45RA+ naive T cells. CDR3 nucleotides: TGTGCCAGCAGCCTCGTTTCTCGGGGGCCAAAACTGTTTTTT. Protein: CASSLVSRGPKLFF. The full variable domain, in which reference TRBV28 and TRBJ1-4 provide the parts outside the CDR3, is DVKVTQSSRYLVKRTGEKVFLECVQDMDHENMFWYRQDPGLGLRLIYFSYDVKMKEKGDIPEGYSVSREKKERFSLILESASTNQTSMYLCASSLVSRGPKLFFGSGTQLSVL.